Below, 8 T cell receptor beta chains from the same sample are listed, as sequenced in a study of PD-1 blockade in classical Hodgkin lymphoma. Brentuximab vedotin exposure varied, and every patient relapsed after autologous stem cell transplantation. Assay used: immunoSEQ multiplex PCR; TCRdb lists only in-frame clones, some missing. The table has 45,000 to 55,000 clones, over 75% seen once. Source: peripheral blood mononuclear cells (PBMCs), taken at baseline. These receptors were taken from a human donor with classical Hodgkin lymphoma.

V and J are TRBV13 and TRBJ1-5; no firm D call. Trimming cost V 0 bases and J 4 bases, with 7 bases left between them. The CDR3 totals 14 residues. Germline CDR1 reads PRHDT; CDR2 reads FYEKMQ (reference sequence). The CDR3, as DNA: TGTGCCAGCAGCTTAGGGAGACAAAATCAGCCCCAGCATTTT. Protein: CASSLGRQNQPQHF.

The V and J genes are TRBV21-1 and TRBJ2-4. TRBV21-1 corresponds to a pseudogene. The CDR3 is 18 residues long. Here the CDR3 reads CASSKGGNKLVAKNIQYF. The CDR3 region has the DNA TGTGCCAGCAGCAAAGGGGGGAATAAACTAGTAGCCAAAAACATTCAGTACTTC.

The chain employs TRBV30 and TRBJ1-5, with no clear D. The CDR3 extends over 13 amino acids. Per germline, CDR1 GTSNPN and CDR2 SVGIG (reference sequence). Trimming took off 5 bases at V and 2 bases at J, with 10 bases between the two ends. The CDR3 bases are TGTGCCTGGGCGGGAGGGCGCAATCAGCCCCAGCATTTT. Its protein is CAWAGGRNQPQHF.

The chain recombines TRBV5-4 with TRBJ2-1; TRBD1 matches at 12 bases. CDR1 and CDR2 from the germline V gene are SGHNT and YYREEE (reference sequence). This CDR3 is built from 16 residues. V shed 3 bases and J 3 bases; nucleotides not matched to a gene: 4. The CDR3 reads CASSSRDRGLYNEQFF. CDR3 sequence (DNA): TGTGCCAGCAGCTCCCGGGACAGGGGGCTCTACAATGAGCAGTTCTTC. Looking up the rest from reference TRBV5-4 and TRBJ2-1 gives the full variable domain: ETGVTQSPTHLIKTRGQQVTLRCSSQSGHNTVSWYQQALGQGPQFIFQYYREEENGRGNFPPRFSGLQFPNYSSELNVNALELDDSALYLCASSSRDRGLYNEQFFGPGTRLTVL.

The DNA for the CDR3 is TGTGCCAGCAGTTATTTTATAGGGAGCACTGAAGCTTTCTTT. The encoded protein is CASSYFIGSTEAFF. The chain recombines TRBV6-5 with TRBJ1-1, with no clear D. V lost 3 bases and J lost 4, with 12 bases in between. Germline CDR1 reads MNHEY; CDR2 reads SVGAGI. This CDR3 has 14 amino acids.

This chain links TRBV6-1 with TRBJ2-7, with D perhaps being TRBD1 or TRBD2 (5 bases each). Per the germline V gene, CDR1 is MNHNS and CDR2 is SASEGT. This CDR3 spans 14 amino acids. V gave up 5 bases and J gave up 4 bases, with 15 bases separating them. The CDR3 is CASSPPGSYYEQYV. In DNA, the CDR3 is TGTGCCAGCAGTCCCCCAGGGAGTTATTACGAGCAGTACGTC.

The rearrangement links TRBV5-1 to TRBJ1-4; no reliable D call. The CDR3 has 14 residues. Trimming removed 3 bases at V and 0 bases at J, with 6 bases between. The germline CDR1 and CDR2 sequences are SGHRS and YFSETQ. The CDR3: CASSSLATNEKLFF. CDR3 DNA: TGCGCCAGCAGCTCACTTGCAACTAATGAAAAACTGTTTTTT.

The chain recombines TRBV6-5 with TRBJ2-1; 7 nucleotides line up with TRBD2. CDR3 length: 15 amino acids. J gave up 8 bases and V 7 bases, and 14 bases lay outside the gene matches. The germline gives CDR1 MNHEY, CDR2 SVGAGI. CDR3 sequence reads: CASKEGLRLDDEQFF. CDR3 DNA: TGTGCCAGCAAGGAGGGACTACGGCTAGACGATGAGCAGTTCTTC.